Listed here are 13 T cell receptor beta chains from one sample, sequenced in a study of type 1 and type 2 diabetes patients. The PCR template was genomic DNA. Amplification of the beta chain CDR3 used 30 forward and 13 reverse multiplex primers. TCRdb reprocessed the multiplex PCR reads with MiXCR, giving one entry per CDR3 protein. The sample carries more than 250,000 distinct CDR3 sequences, 40% to 50% recorded once. Material for sequencing was peripheral blood mononuclear cells (PBMCs). The receptors were gathered from a man between 18 and 29 years old with type 2 diabetes.

The chain has TRBV7-9 and TRBJ1-1; no clear D gene. This CDR3 region has 14 residues. The germline V gene has CDR1 SEHNR and CDR2 FQNEAQ (reference sequence). V was pared by 1 base and J by 1 base, with 7 bases between. In DNA, the CDR3 is TGTGCCAGCAGCTTAGTGGCGGAGAACACTGAAGCTTTCTTT. The encoded protein is CASSLVAENTEAFF.

The sample holds a few counts of this clonotype. The chain recombines TRBV28 with TRBJ1-1; D is uncertain. There are 16 residues in the CDR3. The V and J ends lost 5 bases and 0 bases respectively, with 16 bases between them. CDR1 is MDHEN, CDR2 SYDVKM, per germline. This CDR3 reads CASSLSDLILNTEAFF. The CDR3 bases are TGTGCCAGCAGTCTCAGCGACTTAATTCTGAACACTGAAGCTTTCTTT.

In this sample, this clonotype turned up many times. The V and J genes are TRBV25-1 and TRBJ2-7; D is ambiguous. The germline V and J ends were trimmed by 5 bases and 2 bases, with 13 bases remaining between them. This CDR3 spans 14 amino acids. Per the germline V gene, CDR1 is MGHDK and CDR2 is SYGVNS. CDR3 region: CASSHSLQTYEQYF. The DNA for the CDR3 is TGTGCCAGCAGTCACAGTTTACAGACCTACGAGCAGTACTTC.

This rearrangement joins TRBV9 to TRBJ2-1, with 7 bases identical to TRBD2. The CDR3 loop spans 15 amino acids. From germline, CDR1 is SGDLS and CDR2 YYNGEE. V was pared by 7 bases and J by 5 bases, with 12 bases of the junction left unmatched. DNA for the CDR3: TGTGCCAGCGGGGCCGATGACGGGGGGAACAATGAGCAGTTCTTC. The encoded protein is CASGADDGGNNEQFF.

This rearrangement joins TRBV19 to TRBJ2-3; unclear D gene. Germline V lookup: CDR1 LNHDA, CDR2 SQIVND (reference sequence). Trimming took 5 bases from V and 6 from J, leaving 9 bases between them. CDR3 length equals 12 residues. CDR3 protein: CASSALRDTQYF. The DNA for the CDR3 is TGTGCCAGTAGTGCACTTCGGGATACGCAGTATTTT. The whole variable domain, remainder taken from reference TRBV19 and TRBJ2-3, is DGGITQSPKYLFRKEGQNVTLSCEQNLNHDAMYWYRQDPGQGLRLIYYSQIVNDFQKGDIAEGYSVSREKKESFPLTVTSAQKNPTAFYLCASSALRDTQYFGPGTRLTVL.

This clonotype came up a few times. This sequence joins TRBV2 and TRBJ1-2, with D hard to call. Germline values: CDR1 SNHLY, CDR2 FYNNEI. The CDR3 spans 13 residues. V was trimmed by 8 bases and J by 7 bases, leaving 17 bases between them. CDR3 loop: CASLPQSKLGYTF. The CDR3 DNA sequence: TGTGCCAGCCTACCCCAGTCGAAACTTGGCTACACCTTC.

The chain employs TRBV20-1 and TRBJ1-2; 8 bases are a match to TRBD1. The CDR3 spans 12 residues. Germline V gene sequence: CDR1 DFQATT, CDR2 SNEGSKA (reference sequence). CDR3 region: CTATGANYGYTF. CDR3 DNA: TGCACTGCGACAGGGGCAAACTATGGCTACACCTTC.

This clonotype came up a few times. This chain links TRBV7-2 with TRBJ2-3, with TRBD2 matching over 8 bases. CDR1 is SGHTA and CDR2 is FQGNSA in the germline V gene. The CDR3 is 15 amino acids. V lost 5 bases, J lost 1 base, and 5 bases stayed unmatched. CDR3 in amino acids: CASSHPGGGTDTQYF. CDR3 DNA sequence: TGTGCCAGCAGCCATCCGGGGGGGGGCACAGATACGCAGTATTTT.

This clonotype is a singleton in its sample. The chain has TRBV7-2 and TRBJ1-1; D uncertain. V was pared by 0 bases and J by 7 bases, with 9 bases between. Germline V gene data show CDR1 as SGHTA and CDR2 as FQGNSA. The CDR3 runs 13 residues. The CDR3 DNA reads as TGTGCCAGCAGCTTAGCGTTACGGGGTGAAGCTTTCTTT. Translated, it gives CASSLALRGEAFF.

CDR3 sequence (DNA): TGTGCCAGCAGTGAAGCTACCGGGCCCCACAACACTGAAGCTTTCTTT. Protein: CASSEATGPHNTEAFF. The V call is TRBV2, the J call TRBJ1-1; D is undetermined. From germline, CDR1 is SNHLY and CDR2 FYNNEI. V dropped 0 bases and J dropped 2 bases, with 13 bases sitting between them. The CDR3 is made up of 16 amino acids.

This chain links TRBV7-6 with TRBJ1-1; 7 bases map to TRBD1. Trimming cost V 4 bases and J 6 bases; bases outside gene matches: 11. The CDR3 covers 15 residues. Germline V gives CDR1 SGHVS, CDR2 FNYEAQ. CDR3 residues: CASSSYRGTMAEAFF. Written as DNA, the CDR3 is TGTGCCAGCAGCTCGTACAGGGGAACGATGGCTGAAGCTTTCTTT.

V gene TRBV5-1 combines with J gene TRBJ2-5; D possibly matches TRBD1 or TRBD2 (6 bases each). CDR3 size: 15 residues. Germline V lookup: CDR1 SGHRS, CDR2 YFSETQ. V was shortened by 0 bases and J by 2 bases, with 11 bases between the two germline ends. CDR3 sequence reads: CASSLVTGAQETQYF. The CDR3 nucleotides are TGCGCCAGCAGCTTGGTAACGGGGGCTCAAGAGACCCAGTACTTC.

This clonotype appeared many times. V gene TRBV10-3 combines with J gene TRBJ2-7; D gene ambiguous. Germline V gene sequence: CDR1 ENHRY, CDR2 SYGVKD. CDR3 size: 12 residues. Trimming removed 2 bases from V and 4 bases from J, with 6 bases in between. The CDR3 loop reads CAISEPNYEQYF. In DNA, the CDR3 is TGTGCCATCAGTGAGCCGAATTACGAGCAGTACTTC.